This TCR beta chain originates from a study of CD4 T cells in relation to SARS-CoV-2 and coronaviruses. As for the study in general: PBMCs were cultured with antigen for less than twelve days before TCR beta sequencing.

The V gene end was trimmed by 6 bases and the J gene end by 4 bases; junction bases not matched to a gene: 2. Germline assignment: CDR1 WSHSY and CDR2 SAAADI. The length of the CDR3 is 12 residues. A word on this clone: Its matching antigen is unknown.

CD4+ T cells from unexposed donors were obtained before the COVID-19 pandemic (2011-2018). The cells were cultured for approximately ten days before CD4+ T cells were isolated. Testing used SARS-CoV-2 S/N and four cold-coronavirus spikes on unexposed-donor CD4+ T cells, cells permitting. The method was immunoSEQ multiplex PCR; TCRdb's version includes in-frame clones alone and lacks a portion of them. The profile shows more than 25,000 clones, approximately 79% of them singletons. The receptor was derived from a human donor in good health. The chain employs TRBV10-2 and TRBJ1-1, with 7 bases aligning to TRBD1. Sequenced sample: CD4+ T cells from PBMCs, cultured in vitro. The CDR3 reads CASRQGFTEAFF. The CDR3 coding sequence is TGCGCCAGCAGACAGGGGTTCACTGAAGCTTTCTTT.